This TCR beta chain originates from a study of shared clonotypes between healthy human individuals. Broader study findings: Naive subsets tended to show greater estimated richness than memory subsets.

On sorted subsets, replicate PCRs used roughly 190 ng DNA, or 31,000 or so T cell genomes. Assay used: immunoSEQ multiplex PCR; TCRdb lists only in-frame clones, some missing. This table has some 1,600,000 clones, 95% to 99% appearing once. V shed 4 bases and J shed 2 bases, with 13 bases lying between them. The CDR3 loop spans 15 amino acids. CDR1 is SGDLS, CDR2 YYNGEE, per germline. On this clone: Its target is unknown.

The TCR sequence derives from a man under 40 in good health. The V call is TRBV9, the J call TRBJ2-1; possible D gene TRBD1, 5 bases. The specimen sequenced was naive CD4+ T cells sorted from blood. Subset noted: CD45RA+ positively selected. The CDR3 nucleotides read TGTGCCAGCAGCTCGCAGGGTACTGCCTACAATGAGCAGTTCTTC. Its translation is CASSSQGTAYNEQFF.